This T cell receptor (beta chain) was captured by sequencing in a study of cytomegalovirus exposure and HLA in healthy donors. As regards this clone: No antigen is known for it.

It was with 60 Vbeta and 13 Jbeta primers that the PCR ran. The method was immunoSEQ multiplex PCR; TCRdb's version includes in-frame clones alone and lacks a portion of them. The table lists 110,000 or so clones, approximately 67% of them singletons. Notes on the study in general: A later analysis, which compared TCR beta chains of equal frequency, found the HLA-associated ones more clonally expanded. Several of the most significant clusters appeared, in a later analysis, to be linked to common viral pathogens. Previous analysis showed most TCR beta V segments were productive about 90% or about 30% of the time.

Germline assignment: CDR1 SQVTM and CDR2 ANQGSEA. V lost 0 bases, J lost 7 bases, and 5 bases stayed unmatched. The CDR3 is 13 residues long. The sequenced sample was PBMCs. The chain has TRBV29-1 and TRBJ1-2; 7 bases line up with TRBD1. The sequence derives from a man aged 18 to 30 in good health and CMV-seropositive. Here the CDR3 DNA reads TGCAGCGTTGAAGATGACAGGGATGGTGGCTACACCTTC. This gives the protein CSVEDDRDGGYTF.